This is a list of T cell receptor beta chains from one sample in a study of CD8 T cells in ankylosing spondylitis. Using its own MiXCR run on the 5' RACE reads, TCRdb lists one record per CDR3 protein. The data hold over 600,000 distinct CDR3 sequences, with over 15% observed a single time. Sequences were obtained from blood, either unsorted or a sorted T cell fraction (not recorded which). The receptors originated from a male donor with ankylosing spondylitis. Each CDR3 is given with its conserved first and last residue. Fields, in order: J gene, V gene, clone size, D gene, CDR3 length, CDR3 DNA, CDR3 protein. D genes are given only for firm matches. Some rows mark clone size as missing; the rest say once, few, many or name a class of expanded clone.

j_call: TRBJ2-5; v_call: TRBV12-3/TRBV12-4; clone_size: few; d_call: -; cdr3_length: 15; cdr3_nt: TGTGCCAGCAGTTTAAGGAACCCAAAGCAAGAGACCCAGTACTTC; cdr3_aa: CASSLRNPKQETQYF
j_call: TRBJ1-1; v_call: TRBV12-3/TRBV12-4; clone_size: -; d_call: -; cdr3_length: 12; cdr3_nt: TGTGCCAGTCGGCGGCGGAACACTGAAGCTTTCTTT; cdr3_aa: CASRRRNTEAFF
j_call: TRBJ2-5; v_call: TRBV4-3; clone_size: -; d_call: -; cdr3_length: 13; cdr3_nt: TGCGCCAGCAGCCAAGAAGACCAAGAGACCCAGTACTTC; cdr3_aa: CASSQEDQETQYF
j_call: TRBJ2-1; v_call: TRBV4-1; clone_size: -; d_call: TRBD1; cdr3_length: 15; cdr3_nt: TGCGCCAGCAGCCAGCCCAGGGGGCAGGGCAATGAGCAGTTCTTC; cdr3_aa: CASSQPRGQGNEQFF
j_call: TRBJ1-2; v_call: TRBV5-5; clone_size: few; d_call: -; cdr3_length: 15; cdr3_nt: TGTGCCAGCAGCTTGAGCCCACTTGGGGTGTATGGCTACACCTTC; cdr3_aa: CASSLSPLGVYGYTF
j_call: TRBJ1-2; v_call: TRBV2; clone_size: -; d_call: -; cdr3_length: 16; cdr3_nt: TGTGCCAGCAGTGAAGGGGCCCGGCCTACTAGCTATGGCTACACCTTC; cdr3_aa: CASSEGARPTSYGYTF
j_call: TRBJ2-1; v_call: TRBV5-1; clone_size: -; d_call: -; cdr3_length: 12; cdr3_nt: TGCGCCAGCAGCTCTGAGGTCAATGAGCAGTTCTTC; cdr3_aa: CASSSEVNEQFF
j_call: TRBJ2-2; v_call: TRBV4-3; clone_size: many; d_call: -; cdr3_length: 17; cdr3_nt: TGCGCCAGCAGCCAAGATAGGGGACCGGGCCACACCGGGGAGCTGTTTTTT; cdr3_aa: CASSQDRGPGHTGELFF
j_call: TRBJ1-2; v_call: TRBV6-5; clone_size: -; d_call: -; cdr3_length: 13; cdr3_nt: TGTGCCAGCAGTTACTCTGGAACCTATGGCTACACCTTC; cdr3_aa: CASSYSGTYGYTF
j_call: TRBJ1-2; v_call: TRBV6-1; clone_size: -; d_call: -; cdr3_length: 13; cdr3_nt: TGTGCCAGCAGTGAAACAGGGAACTATGGCTACACCTTC; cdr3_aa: CASSETGNYGYTF
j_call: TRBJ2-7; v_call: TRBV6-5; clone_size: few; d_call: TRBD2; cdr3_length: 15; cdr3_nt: TGTGCCAGCAGTTACCCCCCGGGAGGCAGCTACGAGCAGTACTTC; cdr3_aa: CASSYPPGGSYEQYF
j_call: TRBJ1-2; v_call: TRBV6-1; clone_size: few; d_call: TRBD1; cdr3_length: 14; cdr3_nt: TGTGCCAGCAAGGACAGGGGCGCTAACTATGGCTACACCTTC; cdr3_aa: CASKDRGANYGYTF
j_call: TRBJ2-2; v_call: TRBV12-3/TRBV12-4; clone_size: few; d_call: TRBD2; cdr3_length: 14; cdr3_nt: TGTGCCAGCAGCCCCGGACTAGTCACCGGGGAGCTGTTTTTT; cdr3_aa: CASSPGLVTGELFF
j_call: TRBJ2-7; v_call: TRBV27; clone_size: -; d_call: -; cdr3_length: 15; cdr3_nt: TGTGCCAGCAGTTTAAGGCCCGGACTGAACTACGAGCAGTACTTC; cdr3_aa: CASSLRPGLNYEQYF
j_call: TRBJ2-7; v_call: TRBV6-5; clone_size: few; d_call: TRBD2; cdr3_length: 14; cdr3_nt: TGTGCCAGCAGTTACTCCAGCGGGAGTTACGAGCAGTACTTC; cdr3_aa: CASSYSSGSYEQYF
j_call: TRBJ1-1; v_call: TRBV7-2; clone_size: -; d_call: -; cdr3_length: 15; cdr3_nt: TGTGCCAGCAGCTTAGAATTCCGGGCAAACACTGAAGCTTTCTTT; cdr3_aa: CASSLEFRANTEAFF
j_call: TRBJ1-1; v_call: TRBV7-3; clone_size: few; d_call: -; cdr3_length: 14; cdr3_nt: TGTGCCAGCAGCTTAATGGGCGAGAACACTGAAGCTTTCTTT; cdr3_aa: CASSLMGENTEAFF
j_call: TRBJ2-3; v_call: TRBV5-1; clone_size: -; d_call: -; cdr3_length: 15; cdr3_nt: TGCGCCAGCAGTGGCGACCCTCTGAGCACAGATACGCAGTATTTT; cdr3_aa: CASSGDPLSTDTQYF
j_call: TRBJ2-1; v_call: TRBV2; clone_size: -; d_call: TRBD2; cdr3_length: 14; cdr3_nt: TGTGCCAAAGGACTAGCGGCCCCCCGGGGTGAGCAGTTCTTC; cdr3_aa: CAKGLAAPRGEQFF
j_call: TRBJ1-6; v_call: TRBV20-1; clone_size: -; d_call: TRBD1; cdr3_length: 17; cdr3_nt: TGCAGTGCTAGAGGGACAGGGGAAGTCTTGTGGGATTCACCCCTCCACTTT; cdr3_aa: CSARGTGEVLWDSPLHF
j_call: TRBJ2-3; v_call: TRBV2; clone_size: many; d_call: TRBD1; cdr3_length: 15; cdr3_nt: TGTGCCAGCAGTGACAGGGGGCGGAGCACAGATACGCAGTATTTT; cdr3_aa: CASSDRGRSTDTQYF
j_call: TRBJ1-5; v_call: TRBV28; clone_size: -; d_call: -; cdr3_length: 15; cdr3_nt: TGTGCCAGCAGTTTACTTTCGGGAGGAAATCAGCCCCAGCATTTT; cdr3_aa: CASSLLSGGNQPQHF
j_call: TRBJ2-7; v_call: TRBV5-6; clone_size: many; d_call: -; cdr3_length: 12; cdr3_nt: TGTGCCAGCAGCTTTACCCCCTACGAGCAGTACTTC; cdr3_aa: CASSFTPYEQYF
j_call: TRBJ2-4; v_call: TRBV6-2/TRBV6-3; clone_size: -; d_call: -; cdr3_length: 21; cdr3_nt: TGTGCCAGCAGTTACGATCCTACGTCCAGGGTAGCGGCTCTAGCCAAAAACATTCAGTACTTC; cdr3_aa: CASSYDPTSRVAALAKNIQYF
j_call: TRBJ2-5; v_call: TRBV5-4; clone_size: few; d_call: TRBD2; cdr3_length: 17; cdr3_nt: TGTGCCAGCAGCACGGGTGTGACTAGCGGGAGGGAAGAGACCCAGTACTTC; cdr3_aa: CASSTGVTSGREETQYF
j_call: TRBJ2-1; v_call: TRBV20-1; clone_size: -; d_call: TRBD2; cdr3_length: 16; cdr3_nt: TGCTGTGCCATAGGGGTGGCGGGGGGGCGGGACAATGAGCAGTTCTTC; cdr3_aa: CCAIGVAGGRDNEQFF
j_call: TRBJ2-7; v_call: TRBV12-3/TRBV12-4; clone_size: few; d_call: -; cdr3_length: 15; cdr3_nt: TGTGCCAGCAGTCCCTCGTGGGGGTTCTCCTACGAGCAGTACTTC; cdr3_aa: CASSPSWGFSYEQYF
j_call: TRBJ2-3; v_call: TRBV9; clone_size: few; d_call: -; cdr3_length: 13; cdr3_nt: TGTGCCAGCAGCGGCCCGGCTAGCTCTAGGCAGTATTTT; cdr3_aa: CASSGPASSRQYF